The T cell receptor beta chain described here comes from a study of T cells in Graves' hyperthyroidism and ophthalmopathy. Study results and caveats: In simple terms, a model built on 13 V-J features told ophthalmopathy apart from stable hyperthyroidism.

Clinical Activity Scores of at least 3, NOSPECS grades of at least 4 and durations under 3 months characterized ophthalmopathy patients. Clinical symptoms, serum thyroxine and TRAb, thyroid ultrasound and orbital computed tomography together formed the diagnostic basis. Out of more than 8 ml of fresh peripheral blood came the PBMCs. The CDR3 contains 13 residues. From germline, CDR1 is SNHLY and CDR2 FYNNEI. With 6 bases removed from V and 8 bases from J, the gap between germline ends came to 16 bases. Amplification targeted TCR beta CDR3 regions from RNA transcripts. Using the HTBI primer set, a first-round RT-PCR was run on the TCR CDR3. In TCRdb, the multiplex PCR reads were re-called with MiXCR into one record per CDR3 protein. In the table there are hundreds of thousands of distinct CDR3 sequences, around 16% of which are singletons. There are many counts of this clonotype. The antigen is undetermined.

The genes are TRBV2 and TRBJ1-2; D is unclear. This receptor was obtained from a woman aged 35 to 49 with Graves' ophthalmopathy. Material for sequencing was blood. CDR3 protein: CASRAGPSGGYTF. The CDR3 coding sequence is TGTGCCAGCAGAGCGGGCCCCTCGGGGGGCTACACCTTC.